This passage covers 14 T cell receptor beta chains from one sample sequenced in a study of early T cells in non-severe SARS-CoV-2 infection. One entry per CDR3 protein results from TCRdb running MiXCR on the 5' RACE reads. Here the sample spans about 50,000 distinct CDR3 sequences, around 15% being singletons. The input for sequencing was whole blood, taken at baseline. The receptors originated from an adult who was a healthcare worker with PCR-confirmed SARS-CoV-2 infection or an uninfected control (not recorded which).

The rearrangement links TRBV6-6 to TRBJ1-5, with D possibly being TRBD1 (5 bases). V shed 7 bases and J shed 0 bases, with 19 bases lying between them. The CDR3 consists of 17 residues. Germline CDR1 is MNHNY and CDR2 is SVGAGI (reference sequence). The CDR3 protein is CASTIQAELYSNQPQHF. CDR3 nucleotides: TGTGCCAGCACCATACAGGCAGAACTTTATAGCAATCAGCCCCAGCATTTT.

The sample holds many counts of this clonotype. The chain carries TRBV6-1 and TRBJ2-3; 9 bases agree with TRBD1. The CDR3 totals 14 residues. Losses at the gene ends were 3 bases for V and 5 bases for J; bases not matched to a gene: 3. The V gene's germline CDR1 is MNHNS and CDR2 SASEGT. The CDR3 sequence: CASSEDRGKDTQYF. The CDR3 DNA is TGTGCCAGCAGTGAGGACAGGGGCAAAGATACGCAGTATTTT.

J is TRBJ1-1 and V is TRBV7-2, with D possibly TRBD1 on 6 matching bases. Looked up from germline, CDR1 is SGHTA and CDR2 is FQGNSA. V dropped 3 bases and J dropped 1 base, with 9 bases sitting between them. The CDR3 length is 14 residues. CDR3 in amino acids: CASSFTGRNTEAFF. CDR3 nucleotide sequence: TGTGCCAGCAGCTTCACAGGGAGGAACACTGAAGCTTTCTTT.

V and J are TRBV7-8 and TRBJ2-7; D gene uncertain. The CDR3 spans 14 residues. Looked up from germline, CDR1 is SGHVS and CDR2 is FQNEAQ. V was cut by 5 bases and J by 3 bases, with 14 bases left in between. CDR3 sequence (DNA): TGTGCCAGCAGCCCGCTGGATATAGTCTACGAGCAGTACTTC. As protein: CASSPLDIVYEQYF. Full variable domain (outside the CDR3, taken from reference TRBV7-8 and TRBJ2-7): GAGVSQSPRYKVAKRGQDVALRCDPISGHVSLFWYQQALGQGPEFLTYFQNEAQLDKSGLPSDRFFAERPEGSVSTLKIQRTQQEDSAVYLCASSPLDIVYEQYFGPGTRLTVT.

This clonotype was counted many times. This chain uses TRBV7-3 with TRBJ2-2; the match to TRBD2 covers 10 bases. In germline, CDR1 is SGHTA, CDR2 FQGTGA. Germline trimming cut 5 bases from V and 5 bases from J; bases unmatched to any gene: 11. This CDR3 contains 17 residues. DNA of the CDR3: TGTGCCAGCAGCCCCCTGGCTAGCGGGAGTGGGACCGGGGAGCTGTTTTTT. This codes for CASSPLASGSGTGELFF.

The chain combines TRBV30 with TRBJ1-1; no definite D call. V shed 0 bases and J shed 5 bases, with 10 bases lying between them. The CDR3 runs to 13 residues. CDR1 and CDR2 (germline): GTSNPN, SVGIG (reference sequence). In nucleotides, the CDR3 is TGTGCCTGGAGTGTTGGAGGGTCGACTGAAGCTTTCTTT. Amino acids: CAWSVGGSTEAFF.

V usage is TRBV20-1 and J usage is TRBJ1-4; D perhaps matches TRBD1 (5 bases). CDR3 length: 14 residues. V lost 5 bases and J lost 0, with 10 bases in between. Germline V gives CDR1 DFQATT, CDR2 SNEGSKA (reference sequence). CDR3 sequence: CSAVRQPTNEKLFF. In nucleotides, the CDR3 is TGCAGTGCTGTCAGACAGCCAACTAATGAAAAACTGTTTTTT.

This clonotype was seen only a few times. This rearrangement joins TRBV6-1 to TRBJ2-2, with D perhaps being TRBD1 or TRBD2 (5 bases each). The CDR3 length is 14 residues. Germline CDR1 is MNHNS and CDR2 is SASEGT. V lost 5 bases to trimming and J lost 4 bases, with 11 bases between them. The CDR3 protein is CASSFGGLTGELFF. In nucleotides, the CDR3 is TGTGCCAGCAGTTTTGGGGGTCTCACCGGGGAGCTGTTTTTT.

The chain carries TRBV19 and TRBJ2-4; 8 bases are shared with TRBD1. Germline lookup yields CDR1 LNHDA and CDR2 SQIVND (reference sequence). V was clipped by 5 bases and J by 1 base; unmatched bases: 10. This CDR3 has 17 amino acids. This CDR3 is CASSPFGQGLAKNIQYF. The CDR3, as DNA: TGTGCCAGTAGTCCATTCGGACAGGGATTGGCCAAAAACATTCAGTACTTC.

In this sample, this clonotype is medium-sized. The CDR3 spells CASGGNEQFF. The CDR3 DNA reads TGTGCCAGCGGGGGGAATGAGCAGTTCTTC. This chain uses TRBV2 with TRBJ2-1; TRBD2 is a possible D gene (6 bases). This CDR3 contains 10 residues. Germline V lookup: CDR1 SNHLY, CDR2 FYNNEI. V shed 8 bases and J shed 7 bases, with 6 bases lying between them.

Ten or more counts support this clonotype. V is TRBV11-2 and J is TRBJ1-6; D is unclear. The CDR3 loop spans 14 amino acids. Trimming took 4 bases from V and 10 from J, leaving 14 bases between them. Germline V gives CDR1 SGHAT, CDR2 FQNNGV. CDR3: CASSSGTGKSPLHF. CDR3 nucleotides: TGTGCCAGCAGCTCAGGCACGGGCAAATCACCCCTCCACTTT.

This clonotype was picked up many times. The V gene is TRBV6-1, the J gene TRBJ2-7, with D possibly matching TRBD2 (5 bases). V lost 4 bases and J lost 3, with 13 bases in between. Germline CDR1 MNHNS, CDR2 SASEGT. This CDR3 has 14 amino acids. CDR3 sequence reads: CASSARAVFYEQYF. The DNA for the CDR3 is TGTGCCAGCAGTGCGAGGGCGGTTTTCTACGAGCAGTACTTC.

This chain joins TRBV6-6 and TRBJ2-7; D unresolved. V was trimmed by 7 bases and J by 2 bases, leaving 9 bases between them. The CDR3 sequence is 12 residues long. CDR1 and CDR2 (germline): MNHNY, SVGAGI (reference sequence). This CDR3 is CASKGGTYEQYF. The DNA for the CDR3 is TGTGCCAGCAAGGGCGGAACCTACGAGCAGTACTTC.

This chain connects TRBV27 to TRBJ1-2, with D perhaps TRBD1 (5 bases). Germline loops: CDR1 MNHEY, CDR2 SMNVEV (reference sequence). The CDR3 is 12 residues long. V lost 5 bases to trimming and J lost 7 bases, with 11 bases between them. The CDR3: CASSPQGSGYTF. DNA of the CDR3: TGTGCCAGCAGTCCCCAGGGAAGTGGCTACACCTTC.